The clone carrying this T cell receptor (beta chain) has only a few counts. No antigen is known for it. Profiled with immunoSEQ multiplex PCR; TCRdb holds only in-frame clones, not every one. The top ten hold 1.3% of the sample, which has about 9,500 clones, 89% seen once. This entry belongs to a study of regulatory and conventional T cells in RAG deficiency. General study findings and limits: Treg unique TCR beta sequences were approximately 99-fold fewer in Omenn syndrome and CID/AS patients than controls. Shorter CDR3s in all patient subsets; >85% Treg-Tconv overlap in Omenn. Shannon entropy fell and Simpson indices rose in RAG-deficient patients.

Blood CD4+ CD25-high CD127-low regulatory T cells supplied the genomic DNA template. V gave up 5 bases and J gave up 0 bases, with 8 bases separating them. CDR1 and CDR2 from the germline V gene are SGHTA and FQGTGA. This CDR3 is 13 amino acids long. The sample also formed part of further work on regulatory T cells. That work contributes: Primers: 52 TRBV forward and 13 TRBJ reverse. In patients, unique TRB V-J pairs were restricted and V/J usage skewed, especially in Tregs.

The origin of this receptor is a human donor in good health. The sample taken for sequencing was Tregs sorted from blood. The rearrangement joins TRBV7-3 to TRBJ2-7; D tentatively fits TRBD1 or TRBD2 (5 bases each). CDR3 sequence (DNA): TGTGCCAGCAGCCGAGGGGCCTCCTACGAGCAGTACTTC. Residues: CASSRGASYEQYF.